What follows is one TCR beta chain and its context. Data came from immunoSEQ multiplex PCR; TCRdb stores just in-frame clones and leaves some out. In the table there are about 170,000 clones, roughly 84% of which are singletons. This sample is drawn from a study of blood T cell repertoires in COVID-19. About the research overall: The origin of the acute and convalescent COVID-19 samples was the United States, Italy and Spain. The cDNA or gDNA used as material had been derived from T cells, B-cell-depleted T cells, or PBMCs.

This CDR3 region has 13 residues. V was shortened by 8 bases and J by 5 bases, with 15 bases between the two germline ends. CDR1 is LNHDA and CDR2 is SQIVND in the germline V gene (reference sequence). The sequencing sample was made of peripheral blood. This rearrangement joins TRBV19 to TRBJ2-5, with a weak D call TRBD1 (5 bases). This TCR was recovered from a human donor with acute or convalescent COVID-19. The donor label of this sample is uncertain. CDR3 sequence: CASRFQGTETQYF. CDR3 sequence (DNA): TGTGCCAGTCGTTTCCAGGGAACGGAGACCCAGTACTTC.